This T cell receptor (beta chain) was obtained from a study of blood T cell repertoires in COVID-19 (dated by TCRdb to between 2020 and 2021). Describing the broader study: Collaborator samples came from the United States, Italy and Spain and covered acute and convalescent phases of COVID-19. The material from the prospective study consisted of cDNA or gDNA derived from T cells, B-cell-depleted T cells, or PBMCs. The dataset comprised deeply sampled blood TCRbeta repertoires from subjects exposed to, actively infected with, or recovered from COVID-19. The repertoires were made available in a free public database intended to serve as a resource for research on the immune response to SARS-CoV-2. The samples were drawn from two sources: the first 160 participants of the ongoing ImmuneRACE study, and about 1,300 subjects contributed by 6 global collaborators. Nearly every sample came with metadata listing a de-identified subject ID, COVID-19 status, age in years and sex. Where available, HLA class I and class II types were taken from metadata supplied by the sample provider and were not determined by assay-based typing.

Results the study describes overall, beyond this receptor: Clinical and demographic metadata were provided uncurated, with the amount varying by source and participant.

From cysteine to phenylalanine, the CDR3 is 14 amino acids long. Only CDR3 DNA is held: 42 bases, read in frame from base 1. V drops 0 bases and J drops 6 bases, leaving 11 bases in between. The germline V gene (reference sequence) sets CDR1 to LGHDT and CDR2 to YNNKEL. The immunoSEQ Assay, a bias-controlled multiplex PCR, was used to amplify TCRbeta CDR3 regions from genomic DNA. As for the original processing: The number of nucleated cells in each sample was estimated from the amplification of reference gene primers within the assay. To quantify the absolute abundance of each unique TCRbeta CDR3 rearrangement, sequence reads were collapsed and filtered. For each sample, productive Simpson clonality was calculated as the square root of Simpson's diversity index across productive rearrangements. This is the immuneACCESS table as TCRdb keeps it, with only in-frame sequences that have V and J called. A part of the clones is gone; compared with another copy, unresolved V genes explain less than half, and the rest is unexplained. That table gives V, J and clone size, and the DNA gave D and trimming. Recorded for this sample are about 190,000 clones; 84% of them occurred a single time. The biggest ten clones account for 4.5% to 6% of the sample.

As concerns this clone: No antigen is known for it. It has no much larger one-base neighbor in the sample; base qualities were not kept.

Collaborating institutions collected whole blood in K2EDTA tubes following their own protocols. For TCRbeta analysis, collaborators shipped samples in one of three forms: frozen whole blood, isolated PBMCs, or DNA extracted from either of those sample types. The TCR sequence derives from a woman in her 70s with active or convalescent COVID-19. The material sequenced was peripheral blood. This chain is built from TRBV3-1 (or the pseudogene TRBV3-2) and TRBJ1-1; the D gene is not confidently resolved. In nucleotide form, the sequence is TGTGCCAGCAGCCAAGATACCGGGTACTCTGAAGCTTTCTTT. This codes for CASSQDTGYSEAFF.